This T cell receptor beta chain was profiled in a study of neoadjuvant anti-PD-1 for oral cavity cancer. TCRdb's table, derived via immunoSEQ multiplex PCR, lists solely in-frame clones and lacks some. The data show tens of thousands of clones, 79% seen once. The source of this sequence is a person aged 35-80 years with oral cavity squamous cell carcinoma. The sample in question was PBMCs, obtained before nivolumab (anti-PD-1) treatment.

For the CDR3, the DNA is TGTGCCAGCAGGACATACGACACAGATACGCAGTATTTT. Translation: CASRTYDTDTQYF. This chain links TRBV5-6 with TRBJ2-3; D ambiguous. The CDR3 contains 13 residues. Trimming removed 5 bases at V and 2 bases at J, with 9 bases between. Germline V gene data show CDR1 as SGHDT and CDR2 as YYEEEE.